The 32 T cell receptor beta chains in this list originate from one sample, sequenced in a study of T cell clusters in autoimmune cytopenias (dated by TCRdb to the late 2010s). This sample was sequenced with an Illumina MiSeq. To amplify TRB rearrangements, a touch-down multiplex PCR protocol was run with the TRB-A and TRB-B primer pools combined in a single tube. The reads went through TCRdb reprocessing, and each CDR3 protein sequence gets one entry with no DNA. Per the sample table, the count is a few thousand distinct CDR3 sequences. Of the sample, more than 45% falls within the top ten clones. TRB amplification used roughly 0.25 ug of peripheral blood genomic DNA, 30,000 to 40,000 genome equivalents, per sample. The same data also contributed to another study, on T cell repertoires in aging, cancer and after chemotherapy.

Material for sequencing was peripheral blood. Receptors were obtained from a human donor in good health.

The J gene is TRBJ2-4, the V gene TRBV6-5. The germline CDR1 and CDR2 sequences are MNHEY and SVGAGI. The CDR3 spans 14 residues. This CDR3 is CASRAEGSKNIQYF.

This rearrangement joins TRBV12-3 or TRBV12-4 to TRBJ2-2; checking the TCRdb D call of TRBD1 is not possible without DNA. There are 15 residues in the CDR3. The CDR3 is CASSPGTGYGGELFF.

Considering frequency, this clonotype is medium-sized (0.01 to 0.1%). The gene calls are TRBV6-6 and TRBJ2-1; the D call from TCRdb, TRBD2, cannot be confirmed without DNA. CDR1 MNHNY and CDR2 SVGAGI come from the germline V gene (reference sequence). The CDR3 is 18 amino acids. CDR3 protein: CASSYPVTSGSSYNEQFF.

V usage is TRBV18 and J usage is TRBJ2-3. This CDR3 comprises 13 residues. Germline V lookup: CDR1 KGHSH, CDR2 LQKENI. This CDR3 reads CASSPPYQSTQYF.

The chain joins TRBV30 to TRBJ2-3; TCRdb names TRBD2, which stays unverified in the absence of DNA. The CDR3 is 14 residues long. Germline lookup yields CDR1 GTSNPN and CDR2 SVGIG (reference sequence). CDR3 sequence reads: CAWRPRAPPDTQYF.

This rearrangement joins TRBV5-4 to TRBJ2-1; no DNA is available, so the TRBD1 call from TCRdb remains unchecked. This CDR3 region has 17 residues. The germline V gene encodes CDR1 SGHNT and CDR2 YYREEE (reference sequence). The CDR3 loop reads CASSSLPAGAGYNEQFF. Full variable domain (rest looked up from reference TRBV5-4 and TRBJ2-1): ETGVTQSPTHLIKTRGQQVTLRCSSQSGHNTVSWYQQALGQGPQFIFQYYREEENGRGNFPPRFSGLQFPNYSSELNVNALELDDSALYLCASSSLPAGAGYNEQFFGPGTRLTVL.

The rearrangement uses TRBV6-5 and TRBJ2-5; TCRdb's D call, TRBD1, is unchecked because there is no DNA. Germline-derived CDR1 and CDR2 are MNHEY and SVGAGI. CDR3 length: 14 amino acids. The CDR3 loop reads CASSYSRGKQTQYF.

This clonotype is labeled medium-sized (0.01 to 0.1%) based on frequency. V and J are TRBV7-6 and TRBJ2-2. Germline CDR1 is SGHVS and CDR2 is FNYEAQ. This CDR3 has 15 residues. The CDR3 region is CASSLGTGNTGELFF.

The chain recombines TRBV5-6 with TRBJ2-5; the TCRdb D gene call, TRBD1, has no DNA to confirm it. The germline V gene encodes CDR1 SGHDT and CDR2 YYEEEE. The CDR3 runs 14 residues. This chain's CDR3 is CASSGDREQETQYF.

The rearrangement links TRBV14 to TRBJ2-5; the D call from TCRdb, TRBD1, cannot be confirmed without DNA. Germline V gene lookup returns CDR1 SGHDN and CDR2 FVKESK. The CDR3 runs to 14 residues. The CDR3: CASSRRQAGETQYF.

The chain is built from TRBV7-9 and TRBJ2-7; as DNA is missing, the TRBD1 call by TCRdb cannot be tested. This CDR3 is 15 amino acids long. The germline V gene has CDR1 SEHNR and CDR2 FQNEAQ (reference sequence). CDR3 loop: CASSFGQSHAYEQYF.

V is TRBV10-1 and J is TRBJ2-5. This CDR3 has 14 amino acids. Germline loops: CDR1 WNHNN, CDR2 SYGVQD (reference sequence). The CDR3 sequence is CASSEASVEETQYF.

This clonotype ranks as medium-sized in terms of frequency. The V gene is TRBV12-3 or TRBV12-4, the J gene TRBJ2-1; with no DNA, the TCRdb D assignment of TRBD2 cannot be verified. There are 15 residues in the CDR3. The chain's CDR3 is CASSLGLASYNEQFF.

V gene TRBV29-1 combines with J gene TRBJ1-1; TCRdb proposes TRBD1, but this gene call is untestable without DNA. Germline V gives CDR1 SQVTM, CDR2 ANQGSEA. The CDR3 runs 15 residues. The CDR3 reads CSVERQGRGDTEAFF.

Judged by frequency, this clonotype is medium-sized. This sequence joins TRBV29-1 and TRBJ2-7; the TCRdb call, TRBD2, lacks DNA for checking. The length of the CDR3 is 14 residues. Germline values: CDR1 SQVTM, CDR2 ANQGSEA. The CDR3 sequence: CSVGELAGEQVQYF.

The CDR3 loop is CSVEGQDKPRSSTDTQYF. This sequence joins TRBV29-1 and TRBJ2-3; TCRdb's D gene call, TRBD1, goes unchecked for lack of DNA. Germline lookup yields CDR1 SQVTM and CDR2 ANQGSEA. CDR3 length equals 18 residues.

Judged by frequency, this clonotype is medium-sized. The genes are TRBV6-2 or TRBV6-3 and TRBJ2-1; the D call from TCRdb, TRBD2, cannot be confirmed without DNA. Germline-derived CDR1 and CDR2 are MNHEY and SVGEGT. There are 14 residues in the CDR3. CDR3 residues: CASGTLSGYNEQFF.

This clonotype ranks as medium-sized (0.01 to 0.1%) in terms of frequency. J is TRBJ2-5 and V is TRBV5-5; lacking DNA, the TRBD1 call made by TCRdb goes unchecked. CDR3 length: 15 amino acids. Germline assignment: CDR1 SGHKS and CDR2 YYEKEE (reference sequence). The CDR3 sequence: CASSPDGVMSETQYF.

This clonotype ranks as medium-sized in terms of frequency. The CDR3 region is CSVARGAEETQYF. The chain joins TRBV29-1 to TRBJ2-5; the TCRdb D gene call, TRBD1, has no DNA to confirm it. CDR1 is SQVTM, CDR2 ANQGSEA, per germline. The CDR3 has 13 amino acids.

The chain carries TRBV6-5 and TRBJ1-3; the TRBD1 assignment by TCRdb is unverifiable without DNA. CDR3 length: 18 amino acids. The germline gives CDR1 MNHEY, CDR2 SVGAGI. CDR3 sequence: CASSYSRDSELSGNTIYF.

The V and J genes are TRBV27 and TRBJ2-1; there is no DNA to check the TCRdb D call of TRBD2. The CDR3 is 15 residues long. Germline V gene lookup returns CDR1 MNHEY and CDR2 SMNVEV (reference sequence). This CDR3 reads CASRYSGSSYNEQFF.

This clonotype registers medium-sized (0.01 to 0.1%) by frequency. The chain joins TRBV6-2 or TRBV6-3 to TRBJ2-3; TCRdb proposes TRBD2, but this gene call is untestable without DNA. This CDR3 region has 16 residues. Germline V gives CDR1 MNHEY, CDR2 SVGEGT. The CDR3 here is CASSYGLAGGPDTQYF.

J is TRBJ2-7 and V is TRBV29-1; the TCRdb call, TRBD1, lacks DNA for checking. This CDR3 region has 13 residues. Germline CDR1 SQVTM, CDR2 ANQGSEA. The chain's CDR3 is CSAGQGASYEQYF.

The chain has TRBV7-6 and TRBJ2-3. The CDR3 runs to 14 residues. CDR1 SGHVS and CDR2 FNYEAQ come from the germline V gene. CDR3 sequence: CASSLNDGADTQYF.

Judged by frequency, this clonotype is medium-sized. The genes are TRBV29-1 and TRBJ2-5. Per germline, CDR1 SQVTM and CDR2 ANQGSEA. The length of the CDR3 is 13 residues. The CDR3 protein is CSVEVKNQETQYF.

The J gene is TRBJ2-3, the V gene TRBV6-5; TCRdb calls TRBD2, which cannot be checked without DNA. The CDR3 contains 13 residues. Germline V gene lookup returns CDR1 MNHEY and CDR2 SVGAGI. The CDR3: CASSLGHPDTQYF.

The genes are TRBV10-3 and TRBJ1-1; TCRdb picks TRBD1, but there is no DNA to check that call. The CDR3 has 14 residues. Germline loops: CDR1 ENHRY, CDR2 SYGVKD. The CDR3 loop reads CAISGQGANTEAFF.

The CDR3: CASSLVLGGNEQFF. The V and J genes are TRBV5-1 and TRBJ2-1; TCRdb picks TRBD1, but there is no DNA to check that call. The CDR3 runs 14 residues. CDR1 SGHRS and CDR2 YFSETQ come from the germline V gene.

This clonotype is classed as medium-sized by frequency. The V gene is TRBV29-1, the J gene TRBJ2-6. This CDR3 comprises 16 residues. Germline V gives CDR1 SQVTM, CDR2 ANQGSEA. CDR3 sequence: CSVGSPQPTGANVLTF.

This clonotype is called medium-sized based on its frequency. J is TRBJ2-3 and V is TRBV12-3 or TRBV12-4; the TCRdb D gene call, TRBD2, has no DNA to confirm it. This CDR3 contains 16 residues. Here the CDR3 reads CASSHGTSGRWDTQYF.

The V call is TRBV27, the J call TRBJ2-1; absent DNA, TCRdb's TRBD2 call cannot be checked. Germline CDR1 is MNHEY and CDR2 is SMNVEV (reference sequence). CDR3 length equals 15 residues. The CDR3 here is CASSYASGGGREQFF.

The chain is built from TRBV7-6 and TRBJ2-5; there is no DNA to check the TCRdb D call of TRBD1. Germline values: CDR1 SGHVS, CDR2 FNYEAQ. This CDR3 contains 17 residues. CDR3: CASSLDSPDRGEETQYF.